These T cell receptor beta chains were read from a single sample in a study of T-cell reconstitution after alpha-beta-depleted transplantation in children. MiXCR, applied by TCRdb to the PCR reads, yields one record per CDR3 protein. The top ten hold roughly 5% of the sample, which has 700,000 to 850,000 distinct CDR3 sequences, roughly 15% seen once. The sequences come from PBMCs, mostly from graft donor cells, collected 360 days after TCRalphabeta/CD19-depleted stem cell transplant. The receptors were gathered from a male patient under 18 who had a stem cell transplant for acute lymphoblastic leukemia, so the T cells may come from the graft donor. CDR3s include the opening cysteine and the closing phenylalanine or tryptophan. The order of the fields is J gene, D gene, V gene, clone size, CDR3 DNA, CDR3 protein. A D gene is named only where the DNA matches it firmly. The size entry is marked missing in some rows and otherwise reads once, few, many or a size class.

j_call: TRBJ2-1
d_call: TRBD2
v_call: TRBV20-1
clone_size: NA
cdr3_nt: TGCAGTGCGATTAGACTAGCGGGAATCAATGAGCAGTTCTTC
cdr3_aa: CSAIRLAGINEQFF

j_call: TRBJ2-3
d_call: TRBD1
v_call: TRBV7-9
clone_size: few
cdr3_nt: TGTGCCAGCAGCCGAGGGACAGCAAGCACAGATACGCAGTATTTT
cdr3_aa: CASSRGTASTDTQYF

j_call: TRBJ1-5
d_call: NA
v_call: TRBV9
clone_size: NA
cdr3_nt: TGTGCCAGCAGCTCCCGGGGGGAAAGCAATCAGCCCCAGCATTTT
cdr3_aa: CASSSRGESNQPQHF

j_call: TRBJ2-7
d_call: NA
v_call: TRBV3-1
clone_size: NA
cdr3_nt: TGTGCCAGCAGCGACTTTAGCGGCTACGAGCAGTACTTC
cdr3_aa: CASSDFSGYEQYF

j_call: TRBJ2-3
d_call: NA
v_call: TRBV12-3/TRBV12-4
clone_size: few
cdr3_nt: TGTGCCAGCAGCCTAGGGATAAACACAGATACGCAGTATTTT
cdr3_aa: CASSLGINTDTQYF

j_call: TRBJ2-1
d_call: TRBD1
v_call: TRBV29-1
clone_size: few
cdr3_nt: TGCAGCGTTGACTTAGGACAGGCGTACAATGAGCAGTTCTTC
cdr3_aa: CSVDLGQAYNEQFF

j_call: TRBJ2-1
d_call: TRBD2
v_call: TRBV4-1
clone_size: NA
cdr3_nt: TGCGCCAGCAGTCGAGCGGGACTAGCGGGAGGTGAGCAGTTCTTC
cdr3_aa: CASSRAGLAGGEQFF

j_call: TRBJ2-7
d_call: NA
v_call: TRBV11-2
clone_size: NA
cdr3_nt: TGTGCCAGCAGACTAACCGGGACCAACGAGCAGTACTTC
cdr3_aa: CASRLTGTNEQYF

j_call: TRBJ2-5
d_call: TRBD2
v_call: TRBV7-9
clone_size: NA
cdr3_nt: TGTGCCAGCAGCTTAGGCTCGGGACTAGCGGAAGAGACCCAGTACTTC
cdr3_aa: CASSLGSGLAEETQYF

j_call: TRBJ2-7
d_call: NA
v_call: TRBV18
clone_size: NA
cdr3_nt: TGTGCCAGCTCACTCAGACAGGATACCTACGAGCAGTACTTC
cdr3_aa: CASSLRQDTYEQYF

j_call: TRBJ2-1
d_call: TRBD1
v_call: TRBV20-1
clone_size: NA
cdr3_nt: TGCAGTGCTAGTCGGGACAGGGTAGTCTATGAGCAGTTCTTC
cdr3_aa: CSASRDRVVYEQFF

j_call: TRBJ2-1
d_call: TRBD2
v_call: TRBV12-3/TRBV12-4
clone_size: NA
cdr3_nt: TGTGCCAGCAGGCGGGAGCACAATGAGCAGTTCTTC
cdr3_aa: CASRREHNEQFF

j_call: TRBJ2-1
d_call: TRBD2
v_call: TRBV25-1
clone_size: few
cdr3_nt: TGTGCCAGCAGTGTCCCGGGGCTAGCGGGATTCTACAATGAGCAGTTCTTC
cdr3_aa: CASSVPGLAGFYNEQFF

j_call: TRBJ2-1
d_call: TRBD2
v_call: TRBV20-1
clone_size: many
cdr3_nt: TGCAGTGCTAGCGGGCGTTCGGGAGGGCGAAATGAGCAGTTCTTC
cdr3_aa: CSASGRSGGRNEQFF

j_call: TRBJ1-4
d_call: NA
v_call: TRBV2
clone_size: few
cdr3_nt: TGTGCCAGCAAAATTTTAGTTTTTGAAAAACTGTTTTTT
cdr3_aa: CASKILVFEKLFF

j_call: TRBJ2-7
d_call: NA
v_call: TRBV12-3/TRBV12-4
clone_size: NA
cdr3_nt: TGTGCCAGCAGTTTTCAACATCCCTCCTACGAGCAGTACTTC
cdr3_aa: CASSFQHPSYEQYF

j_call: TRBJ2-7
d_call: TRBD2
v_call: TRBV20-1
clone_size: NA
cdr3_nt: TGCAGTGCTAGAGCATTTACTAGCGGGGCGACCCTCTACGAGCAGTACTTC
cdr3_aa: CSARAFTSGATLYEQYF

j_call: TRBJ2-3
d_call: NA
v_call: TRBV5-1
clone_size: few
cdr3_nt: TGCGCCAGCAGTTCAGGGTCGGCGGGCAGCACAGATACGCAGTATTTT
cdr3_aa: CASSSGSAGSTDTQYF

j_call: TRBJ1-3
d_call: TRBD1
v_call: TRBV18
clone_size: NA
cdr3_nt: TGTGCCAGCTCACCGGACAGGGCTGGAAACACCATATATTTT
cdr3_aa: CASSPDRAGNTIYF

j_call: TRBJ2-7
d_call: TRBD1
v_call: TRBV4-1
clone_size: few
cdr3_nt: TGCGCCAGCAGCCAGCCCCGGGACAGGGGGCGAGAGCAGTACTTC
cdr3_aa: CASSQPRDRGREQYF

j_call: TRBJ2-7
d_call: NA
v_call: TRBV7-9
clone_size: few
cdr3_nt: TGTGCCAGCAGCTCCTCCTCGGGTCGCCGGCTAACCTACGAGCAGTACTTC
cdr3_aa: CASSSSSGRRLTYEQYF

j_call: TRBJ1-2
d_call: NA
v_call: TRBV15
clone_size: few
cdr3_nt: TGTGCCACCAGCAGAGATCGCGGGACCCAACTTAACTATGGCTACACCTTC
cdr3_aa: CATSRDRGTQLNYGYTF

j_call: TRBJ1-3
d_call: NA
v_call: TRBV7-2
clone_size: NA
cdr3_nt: TGTGCCAGCAGCTTAAAGGGGGCTGGAAACACCATATATTTT
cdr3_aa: CASSLKGAGNTIYF

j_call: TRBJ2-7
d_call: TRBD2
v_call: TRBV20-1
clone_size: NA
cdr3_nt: TGCAGTGCTAGGACTAGCGGGAGTCGCTCCTACGAGCAGTACTTC
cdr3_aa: CSARTSGSRSYEQYF

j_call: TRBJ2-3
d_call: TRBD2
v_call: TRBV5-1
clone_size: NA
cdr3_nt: TGCGCCAGCAGGGTTGGTGCGGGGGTGAGCACAGATACGCAGTATTTT
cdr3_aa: CASRVGAGVSTDTQYF

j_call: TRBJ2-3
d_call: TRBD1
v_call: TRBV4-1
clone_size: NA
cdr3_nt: TGCGCCAGCAGCCAAGCCTGGGGACAGGACACAGATACGCAGTATTTT
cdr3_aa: CASSQAWGQDTDTQYF

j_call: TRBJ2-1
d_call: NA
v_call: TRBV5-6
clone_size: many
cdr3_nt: TGTGCCAGCAGCTTGGGTCCGCGGTACAATGAGCAGTTCTTC
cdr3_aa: CASSLGPRYNEQFF

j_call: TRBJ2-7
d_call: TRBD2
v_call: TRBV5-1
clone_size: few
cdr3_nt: TGCGCCAGCAGCTTTACTAGCGGGAGGGCCCACGAGCAGTACTTC
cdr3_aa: CASSFTSGRAHEQYF

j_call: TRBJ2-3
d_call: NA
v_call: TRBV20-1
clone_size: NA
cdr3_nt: TGCAGTGCTAATAGCGGCCCAGGGGATACGCAGTATTTT
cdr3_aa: CSANSGPGDTQYF

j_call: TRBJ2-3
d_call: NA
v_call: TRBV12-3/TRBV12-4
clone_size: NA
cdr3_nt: TGTGCCAGCAGTCCTCATGGCGGTTACACAGATACGCAGTATTTT
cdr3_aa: CASSPHGGYTDTQYF

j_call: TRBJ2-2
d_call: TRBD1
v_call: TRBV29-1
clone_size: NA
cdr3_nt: TGCAGCGTTGGGGGACAGCGGCCGAACACCGGGGAGCTGTTTTTT
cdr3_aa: CSVGGQRPNTGELFF

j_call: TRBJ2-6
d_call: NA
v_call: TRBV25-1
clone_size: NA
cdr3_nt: TGTGCCAGCAGTGAAGCGGGACAACCCTCTGGGGCCAACGTCCTGACTTTC
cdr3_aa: CASSEAGQPSGANVLTF

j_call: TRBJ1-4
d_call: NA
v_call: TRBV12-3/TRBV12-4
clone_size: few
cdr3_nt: TGTGCCAGCAGCGCGGAAATAGCTTATGAAAAACTGTTTTTT
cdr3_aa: CASSAEIAYEKLFF

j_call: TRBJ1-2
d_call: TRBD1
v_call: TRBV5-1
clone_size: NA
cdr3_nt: TGCGCCAGCAGCTTGGGGACAGGGGATCGCGGCTACACCTTC
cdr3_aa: CASSLGTGDRGYTF

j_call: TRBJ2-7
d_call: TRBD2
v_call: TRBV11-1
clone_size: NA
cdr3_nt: TGTGCCAGCAGCTCAGGACTAGCGGGAGGGCTTAGCTCCTACGAGCAGTACTTC
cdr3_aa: CASSSGLAGGLSSYEQYF

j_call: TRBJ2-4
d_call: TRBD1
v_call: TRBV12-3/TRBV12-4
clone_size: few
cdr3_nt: TGTGCCAGCAGGGGTGGACAGGGAAAAAACATTCAGTACTTC
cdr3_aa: CASRGGQGKNIQYF

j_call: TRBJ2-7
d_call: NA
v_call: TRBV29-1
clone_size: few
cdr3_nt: TGCAGCGTTGAAGTTGGGGGGGCAGGGGGACCCTACGAGCAGTACTTC
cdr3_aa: CSVEVGGAGGPYEQYF

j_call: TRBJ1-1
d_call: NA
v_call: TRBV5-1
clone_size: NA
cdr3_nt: TGCGCCAGCAGCCAGGCCTATCAGGGACGACGCACTGAAGCTTTCTTT
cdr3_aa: CASSQAYQGRRTEAFF

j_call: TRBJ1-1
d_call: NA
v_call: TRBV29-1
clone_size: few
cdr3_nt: TGCAGCGCTCGGGACCTCACTGAAGCTTTCTTT
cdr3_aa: CSARDLTEAFF

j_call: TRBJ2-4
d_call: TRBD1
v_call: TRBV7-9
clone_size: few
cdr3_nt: TGTGCCAGCAGCTTTGACAGGGGGCTGTATCAGTACTTC
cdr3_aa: CASSFDRGLYQYF

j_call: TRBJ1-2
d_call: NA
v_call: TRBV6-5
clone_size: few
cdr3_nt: TGTGCCAGCAGTTCGCCTCGGGAAGACGGCTACACCTTC
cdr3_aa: CASSSPREDGYTF

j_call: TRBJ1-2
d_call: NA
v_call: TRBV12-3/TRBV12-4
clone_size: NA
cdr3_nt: TGTGCCAGCAGTTTGGGGGGACCAACTCAGGGAAATGGCTACACCTTC
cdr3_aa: CASSLGGPTQGNGYTF

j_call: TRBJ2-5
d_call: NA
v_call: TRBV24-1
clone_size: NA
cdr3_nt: TGTGCCACCAGTGATTTCCAACTACTAGCTTGCCAAGAGACCCAGTACTTC
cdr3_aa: CATSDFQLLACQETQYF

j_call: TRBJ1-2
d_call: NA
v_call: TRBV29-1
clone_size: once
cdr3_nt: TGCAGCGTTGAAAGGGCCGAGAACTATGGCTACACCTTC
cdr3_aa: CSVERAENYGYTF

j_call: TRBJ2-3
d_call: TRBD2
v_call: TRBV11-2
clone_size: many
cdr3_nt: TGTGCCAGCAGTAACCCACCGGGACTAGCGCGGATAGTGACAGATACGCAGTATTTT
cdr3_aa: CASSNPPGLARIVTDTQYF

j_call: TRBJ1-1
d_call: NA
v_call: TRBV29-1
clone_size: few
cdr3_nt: TGCAGCGTTCCCCCCGAGCAGGGCCGATTGGCTGAAGCTTTCTTT
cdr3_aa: CSVPPEQGRLAEAFF